The rows below give T cell receptor beta chains drawn from one sample of a study of control samples from healthy donors and cancer patients. Profiling relied on immunoSEQ multiplex PCR, and the TCRdb table lists in-frame clones only, not all of them. The sample contains 170,000 or so clones, approximately 94% of which appear only once. Sequences were obtained from blood. These receptors were obtained from a woman under 30 in good health. CDR3s include the opening cysteine and the closing phenylalanine or tryptophan. A D gene is named only where the DNA matches it firmly. Clone sizes are given selectively: once, few, many, or a class where the clone is expanded.

d_gene: -; v_gene: TRBV1; abundance: -; len: 22; j_gene: TRBJ1-4; CDR3aa: CTSSQLRVMDLRGGATNEKLFF; CDR3nt: TGCACCAGCAGCCAACTTCGGGTTATGGATTTGAGGGGAGGGGCAACTAATGAAAAACTGTTTTTT
d_gene: TRBD1; v_gene: TRBV2; abundance: -; len: 14; j_gene: TRBJ1-5; CDR3aa: CASSRDRGNQPQHF; CDR3nt: TGTGCCAGCAGCCGGGACAGGGGGAATCAGCCCCAGCATTTT
d_gene: -; v_gene: TRBV27; abundance: -; len: 13; j_gene: TRBJ1-1; CDR3aa: CASSLSKNTEAFF; CDR3nt: TGTGCCAGCAGTTTATCCAAGAACACTGAAGCTTTCTTT
d_gene: TRBD2; v_gene: TRBV19; abundance: -; len: 16; j_gene: TRBJ2-2; CDR3aa: CASSLAGDVRVGELFF; CDR3nt: TGTGCCAGTAGCCTAGCGGGCGACGTTAGGGTTGGGGAGCTGTTTTTT
d_gene: -; v_gene: TRBV2; abundance: -; len: 15; j_gene: TRBJ2-3; CDR3aa: CASSSEQGSTDTQYF; CDR3nt: TGTGCCAGCTCTTCTGAGCAGGGAAGCACAGATACGCAGTATTTT
d_gene: TRBD1; v_gene: TRBV5-4; abundance: -; len: 20; j_gene: TRBJ1-1; CDR3aa: CASSPLFPIGGKPMNTEAFF; CDR3nt: TGTGCCAGCAGCCCGCTTTTTCCAATAGGGGGCAAGCCCATGAACACTGAAGCTTTCTTT
d_gene: -; v_gene: TRBV11-3; abundance: -; len: 11; j_gene: TRBJ1-1; CDR3aa: CASSLDGKAFF; CDR3nt: TGTGCCAGCAGCTTAGACGGAAAAGCTTTCTTT
d_gene: TRBD2; v_gene: TRBV28; abundance: -; len: 15; j_gene: TRBJ2-2; CDR3aa: CASSPRTSLAGELFF; CDR3nt: TGTGCCAGCAGTCCGCGGACTAGCTTGGCCGGGGAGCTGTTTTTT
d_gene: TRBD1; v_gene: TRBV6-2/TRBV6-3; abundance: -; len: 15; j_gene: TRBJ2-2; CDR3aa: CASSYVQGASGELFF; CDR3nt: TGTGCCAGCAGTTACGTACAGGGGGCCTCCGGGGAGCTGTTTTTT
d_gene: TRBD2; v_gene: TRBV6-5; abundance: -; len: 16; j_gene: TRBJ2-1; CDR3aa: CASSSRTSGSRNEQFF; CDR3nt: TGTGCCAGCAGTTCCAGGACTAGCGGGAGCCGGAATGAGCAGTTCTTC
d_gene: -; v_gene: TRBV28; abundance: -; len: 14; j_gene: TRBJ1-1; CDR3aa: CASSFSPPSRGAFF; CDR3nt: TGTGCCAGCAGTTTTTCTCCTCCCTCACGGGGAGCTTTCTTT
d_gene: -; v_gene: TRBV4-2; abundance: -; len: 16; j_gene: TRBJ1-2; CDR3aa: CASSQDGNGDHYGYTF; CDR3nt: TGTGCCAGCAGCCAAGATGGAAATGGCGACCACTATGGCTACACCTTC
d_gene: -; v_gene: TRBV27; abundance: -; len: 13; j_gene: TRBJ1-2; CDR3aa: CASSRGTSYGYTF; CDR3nt: TGTGCCAGCAGTCGTGGGACGAGCTATGGCTACACCTTC
d_gene: TRBD1; v_gene: TRBV5-6; abundance: once; len: 14; j_gene: TRBJ2-7; CDR3aa: CASSSGTGVGEQYF; CDR3nt: TGTGCCAGCAGCTCAGGGACAGGGGTGGGGGAGCAGTACTTC
d_gene: TRBD2; v_gene: TRBV9; abundance: -; len: 15; j_gene: TRBJ2-7; CDR3aa: CASSEGLAAPDEQYF; CDR3nt: TGTGCCAGCAGCGAAGGACTAGCGGCACCGGACGAGCAGTACTTC
d_gene: -; v_gene: TRBV28; abundance: -; len: 15; j_gene: TRBJ1-5; CDR3aa: CASSFWQGRAQPQHF; CDR3nt: TGTGCCAGCAGTTTCTGGCAGGGCAGGGCTCAGCCCCAGCATTTT
d_gene: TRBD2; v_gene: TRBV5-1; abundance: -; len: 16; j_gene: TRBJ2-1; CDR3aa: CASSLEASGAYNEQFF; CDR3nt: TGCGCCAGCAGCTTGGAGGCTAGCGGAGCCTACAATGAGCAGTTCTTC
d_gene: TRBD1; v_gene: TRBV29-1; abundance: once; len: 16; j_gene: TRBJ2-1; CDR3aa: CSVEGGDRRIYNEQFF; CDR3nt: TGCAGCGTTGAAGGCGGGGACAGGCGAATCTACAATGAGCAGTTCTTC
d_gene: TRBD1; v_gene: TRBV10-3; abundance: -; len: 15; j_gene: TRBJ1-5; CDR3aa: CATGVTTGDNQPQHF; CDR3nt: TGTGCCACGGGGGTAACGACAGGGGACAATCAGCCCCAGCATTTT
d_gene: -; v_gene: TRBV5-1; abundance: -; len: 14; j_gene: TRBJ1-1; CDR3aa: CASSLEAGNTEAFF; CDR3nt: TGCGCCAGCAGCTTGGAGGCGGGGAACACTGAAGCTTTCTTT
d_gene: -; v_gene: TRBV4-1; abundance: -; len: 17; j_gene: TRBJ1-2; CDR3aa: CASSQRGGAYANYGYTF; CDR3nt: TGCGCCAGCAGCCAAAGAGGGGGGGCATACGCTAACTATGGCTACACCTTC
d_gene: -; v_gene: TRBV6-1; abundance: -; len: 14; j_gene: TRBJ1-5; CDR3aa: CASSEDGREVSQHF; CDR3nt: TGTGCCAGCAGCGAAGACGGGAGAGAAGTATCCCAGCATTTT
d_gene: -; v_gene: TRBV7-2; abundance: -; len: 14; j_gene: TRBJ1-3; CDR3aa: CASSLGTRGNTIYF; CDR3nt: TGTGCCAGCAGCTTAGGGACAAGGGGAAACACCATATATTTT
d_gene: TRBD1; v_gene: TRBV11-2; abundance: -; len: 16; j_gene: TRBJ1-5; CDR3aa: CASSLNDRGVSQPQHF; CDR3nt: TGTGCCAGCAGCTTAAATGACAGGGGTGTAAGTCAGCCCCAGCATTTT
d_gene: -; v_gene: TRBV11-3; abundance: -; len: 12; j_gene: TRBJ2-7; CDR3aa: CASSLSSLEQYF; CDR3nt: TGTGCCAGCAGCTTATCTAGTCTCGAGCAGTACTTC
d_gene: -; v_gene: TRBV6-2/TRBV6-3; abundance: -; len: 16; j_gene: TRBJ1-2; CDR3aa: CASSLFVAGRNYGYTF; CDR3nt: TGTGCCAGCAGTCTCTTCGTGGCAGGACGGAACTATGGCTACACCTTC
d_gene: -; v_gene: TRBV29-1; abundance: once; len: 13; j_gene: TRBJ1-5; CDR3aa: CSVKERGNQPQHF; CDR3nt: TGCAGCGTTAAGGAAAGGGGCAATCAGCCCCAGCATTTT
d_gene: -; v_gene: TRBV11-2; abundance: -; len: 15; j_gene: TRBJ1-2; CDR3aa: CASSSSYRSNYGYTF; CDR3nt: TGTGCCAGCAGCTCCTCTTACCGTTCTAACTATGGCTACACCTTC
d_gene: -; v_gene: TRBV4-2; abundance: -; len: 17; j_gene: TRBJ1-6; CDR3aa: CASSQIPRQAYNSPLHF; CDR3nt: TGTGCCAGCAGCCAGATACCGAGACAGGCGTATAATTCACCCCTCCACTTT
d_gene: -; v_gene: TRBV6-5; abundance: few; len: 12; j_gene: TRBJ2-1; CDR3aa: CASSDRGNEQFF; CDR3nt: TGTGCCAGCAGCGATAGGGGGAATGAGCAGTTCTTC
d_gene: TRBD2; v_gene: TRBV5-1; abundance: -; len: 15; j_gene: TRBJ2-7; CDR3aa: CASSLTGGSSYEQYF; CDR3nt: TGCGCCAGCAGCCTTACGGGGGGGAGCTCCTACGAGCAGTACTTC
d_gene: TRBD1; v_gene: TRBV6-2/TRBV6-3; abundance: -; len: 16; j_gene: TRBJ1-1; CDR3aa: CASSPLAGQVNTEAFF; CDR3nt: TGTGCCAGCAGCCCCTTAGCCGGACAGGTGAACACTGAAGCTTTCTTT
d_gene: -; v_gene: TRBV28; abundance: -; len: 13; j_gene: TRBJ1-2; CDR3aa: CASSFDRLDGYTF; CDR3nt: TGTGCCAGCAGTTTTGACAGGTTGGACGGCTACACCTTC
d_gene: -; v_gene: TRBV19; abundance: -; len: 17; j_gene: TRBJ1-1; CDR3aa: CASSIDSGTRMNTEAFF; CDR3nt: TGTGCCAGTAGTATAGATTCGGGGACTCGGATGAACACTGAAGCTTTCTTT
d_gene: -; v_gene: TRBV12-3/TRBV12-4; abundance: -; len: 12; j_gene: TRBJ2-7; CDR3aa: CASSRPSYEQYF; CDR3nt: TGTGCCAGCAGCCGCCCATCCTACGAGCAGTACTTC
d_gene: -; v_gene: TRBV27; abundance: -; len: 15; j_gene: TRBJ1-5; CDR3aa: CASSPFYVSNQPQHF; CDR3nt: TGTGCCAGCAGTCCTTTCTATGTGAGCAATCAGCCCCAGCATTTT
d_gene: TRBD2; v_gene: TRBV24-1; abundance: -; len: 17; j_gene: TRBJ2-3; CDR3aa: CATSDHLAGGITDTQYF; CDR3nt: TGTGCCACCAGTGACCATTTAGCGGGGGGGATCACAGATACGCAGTATTTT
d_gene: -; v_gene: TRBV28; abundance: -; len: 15; j_gene: TRBJ2-7; CDR3aa: CASSLLGTASYEQYF; CDR3nt: TGTGCCAGCAGTTTACTAGGGACGGCCTCCTACGAGCAGTACTTC
d_gene: TRBD1; v_gene: TRBV24-1; abundance: -; len: 15; j_gene: TRBJ2-1; CDR3aa: CATSGSGTAINEQFF; CDR3nt: TGTGCCACCAGTGGCTCCGGGACAGCAATAAATGAGCAGTTCTTC
d_gene: TRBD1; v_gene: TRBV19; abundance: -; len: 15; j_gene: TRBJ1-3; CDR3aa: CASSAGGNSGNTIYF; CDR3nt: TGTGCCAGTAGTGCAGGGGGGAACTCTGGAAACACCATATATTTT
d_gene: TRBD2; v_gene: TRBV19; abundance: -; len: 14; j_gene: TRBJ2-1; CDR3aa: CASSTLAGVREQFF; CDR3nt: TGTGCCAGTAGCACCCTAGCGGGAGTACGGGAGCAGTTCTTC
d_gene: TRBD2; v_gene: TRBV28; abundance: -; len: 17; j_gene: TRBJ2-3; CDR3aa: CASSPLRTRSITDTQYF; CDR3nt: TGTGCCAGCAGTCCCCTTCGGACTAGATCCATCACAGATACGCAGTATTTT
d_gene: TRBD1; v_gene: TRBV6-5; abundance: -; len: 15; j_gene: TRBJ1-6; CDR3aa: CASSYGTGDNSPLHF; CDR3nt: TGTGCCAGCAGTTACGGGACAGGGGATAATTCACCCCTCCACTTT
d_gene: -; v_gene: TRBV3-1/TRBV3-2; abundance: -; len: 14; j_gene: TRBJ1-2; CDR3aa: CASSHPARDYGYTF; CDR3nt: TGTGCCAGCAGCCACCCCGCTCGGGACTATGGCTACACCTTC
d_gene: -; v_gene: TRBV19; abundance: -; len: 15; j_gene: TRBJ1-6; CDR3aa: CASSPWGGLGSPLHF; CDR3nt: TGTGCCAGTAGTCCCTGGGGGGGGTTAGGTTCACCCCTCCACTTT
d_gene: -; v_gene: TRBV2; abundance: -; len: 14; j_gene: TRBJ1-5; CDR3aa: CASSSRGSDQPQHF; CDR3nt: TGTGCCAGCAGTTCCAGGGGATCGGATCAGCCCCAGCATTTT
d_gene: -; v_gene: TRBV18; abundance: -; len: 15; j_gene: TRBJ1-1; CDR3aa: CASSRGGRLNTEAFF; CDR3nt: TGTGCCAGCTCGAGGGGCGGACGGCTGAACACTGAAGCTTTCTTT
d_gene: -; v_gene: TRBV28; abundance: -; len: 14; j_gene: TRBJ1-2; CDR3aa: CASSLMAGAYGYTF; CDR3nt: TGTGCCAGCAGTTTAATGGCAGGAGCCTATGGCTACACCTTC
d_gene: -; v_gene: TRBV28; abundance: -; len: 13; j_gene: TRBJ1-1; CDR3aa: CASSSPFGVWAFF; CDR3nt: TGTGCCAGCAGTTCTCCGTTTGGGGTTTGGGCTTTCTTT
d_gene: -; v_gene: TRBV4-2; abundance: -; len: 16; j_gene: TRBJ2-7; CDR3aa: CASSHVGGFEFYEQYF; CDR3nt: TGTGCCAGCAGCCACGTGGGGGGATTTGAGTTTTACGAGCAGTACTTC
d_gene: -; v_gene: TRBV7-8; abundance: few; len: 13; j_gene: TRBJ1-1; CDR3aa: CASSLEMKTEAFF; CDR3nt: TGTGCCAGCAGCCTGGAGATGAAGACTGAAGCTTTCTTT
d_gene: -; v_gene: TRBV29-1; abundance: -; len: 10; j_gene: TRBJ2-5; CDR3aa: CSVEELAQYF; CDR3nt: TGCAGCGTTGAAGAGTTGGCACAGTACTTC
d_gene: TRBD1; v_gene: TRBV9; abundance: -; len: 18; j_gene: TRBJ1-4; CDR3aa: CASSDGTGRVTTNEKLFF; CDR3nt: TGTGCCAGCAGCGACGGGACAGGGAGGGTAACAACTAATGAAAAACTGTTTTTT
d_gene: -; v_gene: TRBV19; abundance: -; len: 13; j_gene: TRBJ1-3; CDR3aa: CASSMERGNTIYF; CDR3nt: TGTGCCAGTAGTATGGAACGCGGAAACACCATATATTTT
d_gene: TRBD1; v_gene: TRBV18; abundance: -; len: 15; j_gene: TRBJ1-1; CDR3aa: CASSSRDSLTTEAFF; CDR3nt: TGTGCCAGCTCATCCCGGGACAGCCTAACAACTGAAGCTTTCTTT
d_gene: -; v_gene: TRBV27; abundance: -; len: 14; j_gene: TRBJ1-5; CDR3aa: CASKPHGGDQPQHF; CDR3nt: TGTGCCAGCAAACCTCACGGGGGCGATCAGCCCCAGCATTTT
d_gene: -; v_gene: TRBV6-4; abundance: -; len: 15; j_gene: TRBJ1-1; CDR3aa: CASSDMEWGVTEAFF; CDR3nt: TGTGCCAGCAGTGACATGGAGTGGGGGGTAACTGAAGCTTTCTTT
d_gene: -; v_gene: TRBV10-3; abundance: -; len: 14; j_gene: TRBJ1-5; CDR3aa: CAISESAPNQPQHF; CDR3nt: TGTGCCATCAGTGAGTCGGCACCAAATCAGCCCCAGCATTTT
d_gene: -; v_gene: TRBV21-1; abundance: -; len: 14; j_gene: TRBJ1-2; CDR3aa: CASSKAEANYGYTF; CDR3nt: TGTGCCAGCAGCAAAGCCGAAGCTAACTATGGCTACACCTTC